The 30 T cell receptor beta chains given below trace back to one sample, sequenced in a study of Graves' ophthalmopathy and Graves' hyperthyroidism. Beta-chain TCR CDR3 regions were amplified from RNA transcripts. An initial RT-PCR round employing HTBI primers preceded a second-round multiplex PCR. TCRdb re-called the multiplex PCR reads through MiXCR, storing one row per CDR3 protein. Of about 480,000 distinct CDR3 sequences in the sample, 13% to 15% were seen once. The specimen sequenced was blood. The receptors stem from a woman younger than 45 with Graves' ophthalmopathy.

This clonotype was seen repeatedly, ten times or more. The CDR3: CSATGPDRVYGYTF. The CDR3 DNA sequence: TGCAGTGCAACGGGCCCAGACAGGGTCTATGGCTACACCTTC. This chain connects TRBV20-1 to TRBJ1-2; TRBD1 agrees at 7 bases. The V gene end was trimmed by 6 bases and the J gene end by 4 bases; junction bases not matched to a gene: 11. CDR3 length equals 14 residues. Germline CDR1 and CDR2: DFQATT and SNEGSKA (reference sequence).

In its sample, this clonotype was seen many times. The rearrangement uses TRBV27 and TRBJ1-2, with D possibly TRBD1 on 5 matching bases. Deletions cut 2 bases from V and 7 bases from J, with 8 bases between. This CDR3 is 12 amino acids long. In germline, CDR1 is MNHEY, CDR2 SMNVEV (reference sequence). This chain's CDR3 is CASSLQGSGYTF. CDR3 sequence (DNA): TGTGCCAGCAGTTTACAGGGTTCTGGCTACACCTTC.

J is TRBJ1-6 and V is TRBV10-3, with 10 bases matching TRBD1. This CDR3 has 14 amino acids. The V gene end was trimmed by 5 bases and the J gene end by 10 bases; junction bases not matched to a gene: 5. Germline loops: CDR1 ENHRY, CDR2 SYGVKD. CDR3 protein: CAISPGQGTSPLHF. In DNA, the CDR3 is TGTGCCATCAGTCCGGGACAGGGGACATCACCCCTCCACTTT.

This clonotype was recorded many times. The chain is built from TRBV6-5 and TRBJ1-2; D gene unclear. The CDR3 length is 15 residues. From germline, CDR1 is MNHEY and CDR2 SVGAGI. Between the trimmed V and J ends, which lost 6 bases and 2 bases, there was a span of 16 bases. CDR3 in amino acids: CASRLHSNPNYGYTF. The CDR3 DNA is TGTGCCAGCAGACTCCACAGTAACCCAAACTATGGCTACACCTTC.

In this sample, this clonotype turned up many times. The chain links TRBV7-8 to TRBJ1-1, with D tentatively TRBD1 (5 bases). Deletions cut 5 bases from V and 4 bases from J, with 17 bases between. The length of the CDR3 is 15 residues. Looked up from germline, CDR1 is SGHVS and CDR2 is FQNEAQ. Written as DNA, the CDR3 is TGTGCCAGCAGCCCTAACAGACTTGGGGGCACTGAAGCTTTCTTT. Amino acid sequence: CASSPNRLGGTEAFF.

The chain combines TRBV6-2 or TRBV6-3 with TRBJ2-5, with 8 bases matching TRBD2. J was trimmed by 1 base and V by 7 bases; bases with no gene match: 5. CDR3 length: 14 residues. CDR1 MNHEY and CDR2 SVGEGT come from the germline V gene. CDR3 coding DNA: TGTGCCAGCACTAGCGGGTCCTTCCAAGAGACCCAGTACTTC. This codes for CASTSGSFQETQYF.

V and J are TRBV7-2 and TRBJ1-6; no definite D call. Trimming removed 1 base at V and 5 bases at J, with 9 bases between. Germline assignment: CDR1 SGHTA and CDR2 FQGNSA. CDR3 length: 15 amino acids. This CDR3 is CASSLGANDNSPLHF. CDR3 DNA sequence: TGTGCCAGCAGCTTAGGAGCAAATGATAATTCACCCCTCCACTTT.

This clonotype was found many times. J is TRBJ1-2 and V is TRBV30; D is unclear. This CDR3 is 13 amino acids long. V shed 0 bases and J shed 3 bases, with 8 bases lying between them. CDR1 is GTSNPN, CDR2 SVGIG, per germline (reference sequence). CDR3 DNA sequence: TGTGCCTGGAGTGTACGGGGAGACTATGGCTACACCTTC. Translating it yields CAWSVRGDYGYTF.

Note on this clonotype: This clone may be a read error of a much larger clone one base away. This CDR3 fails to terminate in the conserved phenylalanine or tryptophan, so it likely reflects a read error. The chain combines TRBV27 with TRBJ1-5; D gene uncertain. Trimming cost V 6 bases and J 4 bases, with 16 bases left between them. The germline V gene encodes CDR1 MNHEY and CDR2 SMNVEV (reference sequence). The CDR3 extends over 15 amino acids. The DNA for the CDR3 is TGTGCCAGCAGATCGGACGGGATTCCTAATCAGCCCCAGCATGTT. Its translation: CASRSDGIPNQPQHV.

This clonotype was found many times. This chain uses TRBV5-1 with TRBJ1-2; maybe TRBD1 (6 bases). V gave up 7 bases and J gave up 3 bases, with 16 bases separating them. CDR1 SGHRS and CDR2 YFSETQ come from the germline V gene. The CDR3 spans 14 residues. The CDR3 nucleotides read TGCGCCAGCGGTGCGGGGGACACGGACTATGGCTACACCTTC. Residues: CASGAGDTDYGYTF.

V gene TRBV3-1 combines with J gene TRBJ1-2; D gene uncertain. V gave up 2 bases and J gave up 3 bases, with 10 bases separating them. The germline gives CDR1 LGHDT, CDR2 YNNKEL (reference sequence). The CDR3 runs to 14 residues. The CDR3 nucleotides read TGTGCCAGCAGCCAACACACGCGGGACTATGGCTACACCTTC. The encoded protein is CASSQHTRDYGYTF.

The table lists this clonotype with a few counts. This rearrangement joins TRBV11-2 to TRBJ2-2; possibly TRBD1 or TRBD2 for D (5 bases each). Trimming pared 8 bases from V and 3 bases from J, leaving 16 bases between. The CDR3 contains 15 residues. CDR1 SGHAT and CDR2 FQNNGV come from the germline V gene. In DNA form, the CDR3 reads TGTGCCAGCCACGGGGCAGAGTCTTACACCGGGGAGCTGTTTTTT. Its protein is CASHGAESYTGELFF.

In this sample, this clonotype turned up many times. The V gene is TRBV12-3 or TRBV12-4, the J gene TRBJ2-2; D unclear. V was shortened by 1 base and J by 7 bases, with 13 bases between the two germline ends. CDR3 length equals 15 residues. This chain's CDR3 is CASSLVGPTGGELFF. Here the CDR3 DNA reads TGTGCCAGCAGTTTAGTCGGCCCAACGGGCGGGGAGCTGTTTTTT.

V is TRBV6-1 and J is TRBJ2-5, with D hard to call. Germline CDR1 reads MNHNS; CDR2 reads SASEGT. CDR3 length: 13 residues. The V and J ends lost 4 bases and 2 bases respectively, with 8 bases between them. CDR3 sequence reads: CASSVRLQETQYF. The CDR3 DNA reads as TGTGCCAGCAGTGTTAGGCTACAAGAGACCCAGTACTTC.

This chain joins TRBV28 and TRBJ2-7, with 8 bases aligning to TRBD1. CDR1 and CDR2 from the germline V gene are MDHEN and SYDVKM. CDR3 length: 15 amino acids. J was trimmed by 5 bases and V by 4 bases; bases with no gene match: 10. The CDR3 region has the DNA TGTGCCAGCAGTTCGGGTGGGACAGGAACTAACGAGCAGTACTTC. This sequence encodes CASSSGGTGTNEQYF.

This clonotype was picked up many times. The V call is TRBV6-5, the J call TRBJ2-7; D possibly matches TRBD1 or TRBD2 (6 bases each). This CDR3 contains 14 residues. V was trimmed by 2 bases and J by 4 bases, leaving 12 bases between them. Germline CDR1 and CDR2: MNHEY and SVGAGI. Here the CDR3 DNA reads TGTGCCAGCAGTTACGCGGAAGGGGGGTACGAGCAGTACTTC. Translation: CASSYAEGGYEQYF.

This clonotype was detected many times. The CDR3 coding sequence is TGTGCCAGCAGTCCTGGCGGGGCGCAGTACTTC. Translating it yields CASSPGGAQYF. This chain links TRBV28 with TRBJ2-5; D is perhaps TRBD2 (6 bases). Germline CDR1 MDHEN, CDR2 SYDVKM. Trimming removed 5 bases from V and 11 bases from J, with 12 bases in between. There are 11 residues in the CDR3.

This clonotype was detected only a few times. J is TRBJ2-7 and V is TRBV20-1, with 7 bases fitting TRBD2. From germline, CDR1 is DFQATT and CDR2 SNEGSKA (reference sequence). CDR3 length equals 17 residues. With V trimmed by 1 base and J by 2 bases, 14 bases remained unmatched. CDR3 DNA sequence: TGCAGTGCTAGAGGGGGGGGATCCCGGGAAAATCCCTACGAGCAGTACTTC. Its translation is CSARGGGSRENPYEQYF.

V gene TRBV13 combines with J gene TRBJ1-2; 9 bases align to TRBD1. The CDR3 length is 15 residues. V was clipped by 5 bases and J by 2 bases; unmatched bases: 6. Germline V CDR1 and CDR2: PRHDT, FYEKMQ (reference sequence). The CDR3 spells CASSRSTGGNYGYTF. Written as DNA, the CDR3 is TGTGCCAGCAGCCGCTCGACAGGGGGAAACTATGGCTACACCTTC.

This clonotype occurred many times. This sequence joins TRBV12-3 or TRBV12-4 and TRBJ2-7, with 14 nucleotides matching TRBD2. CDR3 size: 19 residues. The J segment lost 0 bases and the V segment lost 1 base, leaving 8 bases of the junction unmatched. As DNA, the CDR3 is TGTGCCAGCAGTTTAGGCGGGACTAGCGGGAGTACCCTCTCCTACGAGCAGTACTTC. Translated: CASSLGGTSGSTLSYEQYF.

This chain joins TRBV5-1 and TRBJ2-5; D is tentatively TRBD1 or TRBD2 (6 bases each). V lost 4 bases and J lost 1, with 11 bases in between. CDR1 and CDR2 from the germline V gene are SGHRS and YFSETQ. The CDR3 contains 14 residues. The CDR3 loop reads CASSGGTFQETQYF. DNA of the CDR3: TGCGCCAGCAGCGGCGGGACATTCCAAGAGACCCAGTACTTC. Using reference TRBV5-1 and TRBJ2-5 for the parts outside the CDR3, the full variable domain is KAGVTQTPRYLIKTRGQQVTLSCSPISGHRSVSWYQQTPGQGLQFLFEYFSETQRNKGNFPGRFSGRQFSNSRSEMNVSTLELGDSALYLCASSGGTFQETQYFGPGTRLLVL.

This clonotype came up many times. The chain employs TRBV12-3 or TRBV12-4 and TRBJ2-7; either TRBD1 or TRBD2 may supply D (5 bases each). The CDR3 length is 11 residues. The V and J ends lost 4 bases and 11 bases respectively, with 12 bases between them. The CDR3 region has the DNA TGTGCCAGCAGTTCCCTGGGGGAAGAGTACTTC. It specifies CASSSLGEEYF.

This clonotype was observed at least ten times. The rearrangement links TRBV5-1 to TRBJ2-7; D remains ambiguous. Trimming stripped 3 bases from V and 3 bases from J, with 10 bases between. CDR3 length equals 13 residues. Per the germline V gene, CDR1 is SGHRS and CDR2 is YFSETQ. CDR3 DNA sequence: TGCGCCAGCAGCTACGGGCCCCTCTACGAGCAGTACTTC. This codes for CASSYGPLYEQYF.

The table lists this clonotype with many counts. The chain uses TRBV11-2 and TRBJ1-2; no definite D call. V dropped 1 base and J dropped 13 bases, with 25 bases sitting between them. CDR1 is SGHAT, CDR2 FQNNGV, per germline. The CDR3 loop spans 16 amino acids. The CDR3 sequence: CASSLGSGEYSPVGTF. CDR3 in DNA: TGTGCCAGCAGCTTAGGATCGGGAGAGTACAGCCCGGTCGGCACCTTC.

This clonotype was seen ten or more times. This chain connects TRBV12-5 to TRBJ2-5; tentative D call: TRBD2 (7 bases). The CDR3 loop spans 16 amino acids. The V gene lost 4 bases and the J gene lost 2 bases, with 17 bases spanning the gap. The germline V gene has CDR1 LGHNT and CDR2 FRNRAP. CDR3: CASGSGIGGHQETQYF. CDR3 sequence (DNA): TGTGCTAGTGGTTCGGGGATCGGGGGGCATCAAGAGACCCAGTACTTC.

The V call is TRBV6-1, the J call TRBJ1-1, with a possible D match to TRBD1 (6 bases). Between the trimmed V and J ends, which lost 8 bases and 8 bases, there was a span of 12 bases. Germline loops: CDR1 MNHNS, CDR2 SASEGT. There are 11 residues in the CDR3. The CDR3 DNA sequence: TGTGCCAGCGCCTACAGGGAGGAAGCTTTCTTT. Its translation is CASAYREEAFF.

This clonotype was recorded many times. The chain joins TRBV5-1 to TRBJ1-3, with D hard to call. V lost 0 bases, J lost 2 bases, and 15 bases lay in between. In germline, CDR1 is SGHRS, CDR2 YFSETQ. This CDR3 has 17 amino acids. The CDR3 spells CASSLGVARGPGNTIYF. CDR3 DNA sequence: TGCGCCAGCAGCTTGGGGGTCGCCCGGGGTCCTGGAAACACCATATATTTT.

This clonotype has at least ten counts. This chain connects TRBV7-2 to TRBJ2-5; the D gene is possibly TRBD1 (5 bases). Germline V CDR1 and CDR2: SGHTA, FQGNSA. V was pared by 0 bases and J by 5 bases, with 13 bases between. The CDR3 is made up of 15 amino acids. In nucleotides, the CDR3 is TGTGCCAGCAGCTTAGCGGCGGCATCAGGGGAGACCCAGTACTTC. Its translation is CASSLAAASGETQYF. The whole variable domain, remainder taken from reference TRBV7-2 and TRBJ2-5, is GAGVSQSPSNKVTEKGKDVELRCDPISGHTALYWYRQSLGQGLEFLIYFQGNSAPDKSGLPSDRFSAERTGGSVSTLTIQRTQQEDSAVYLCASSLAAASGETQYFGPGTRLLVL.

In its sample, this clonotype was seen many times. This chain uses TRBV12-3 or TRBV12-4 with TRBJ2-2; D uncertain. V shed 6 bases and J shed 7 bases, with 6 bases lying between them. The CDR3 sequence is 11 residues long. DNA of the CDR3: TGTGCCAGCAGGGAGATCGGGGAGCTGTTTTTT. Amino acid sequence: CASREIGELFF.

This clonotype was recorded many times. This rearrangement joins TRBV12-3 or TRBV12-4 to TRBJ2-7, with 11 bases that match TRBD1. The CDR3 covers 15 residues. V shed 7 bases, J shed 7 bases, and the junction held 12 bases outside the gene matches. The CDR3 coding sequence is TGTGCCAGCAAACCGAGGACAGGGGGCGCGGGGGAGCAGTACTTC. Its protein is CASKPRTGGAGEQYF.